The T cell receptor (beta chain) described here comes from a study of blood T cells in healthy people across ages. Study-wide points: Across the age range, TCR beta diversity per million T cells fell in a roughly linear way.

Every donor gave 7.5 to 10 milliliters of peripheral blood. This clonotype was recorded a few times. The antigen is unknown. Germline CDR1 is SNHLY and CDR2 is FYNNEI. The CDR3 length is 19 residues. The J segment lost 2 bases and the V segment lost 7 bases, leaving 13 bases of the junction unmatched. Then a second PCR, running roughly 7 to 12 cycles, was carried out with a sample-barcoded 5' primer and a J-beta primer mix. TCRdb passed the 5' RACE reads through MiXCR, listing each CDR3 protein once. The table shows roughly 1.6 million distinct CDR3 sequences, with about 35% occurring only once. The sample consisted of blood. This TCR was recovered from a woman aged 25 to 39 in good health. The genes are TRBV2 and TRBJ2-3; 15 bases align to TRBD2. For the CDR3, the DNA is TGTGCCAGCATTGGAAGGACTAGCGGGGGGGCGGCATACACAGATACGCAGTATTTT. Its translation is CASIGRTSGGAAYTDTQYF.